The T cell receptor beta chain described here comes from a study of Graves' ophthalmopathy and Graves' hyperthyroidism. Across the whole study: Upon initial diagnosis and before any treatment, peripheral blood was collected. The study, taken as a whole, reports: A 13-signature model separated ophthalmopathy from stable hyperthyroidism, around 90% sensitivity, roughly 80% specificity. Thyroid clonotypes that were expanded above 0.001 frequency mostly also appeared in blood.

Amplifying from RNA transcripts, the study obtained TCR beta CDR3 regions. Investigators did first-round RT-PCR with HTBI primers, then second-round multiplex PCR. TCRdb used MiXCR to reprocess the multiplex PCR reads, holding one entry per CDR3 protein. The sample contains 650,000 to 900,000 distinct CDR3 sequences, roughly 40% of which appear only once. This clonotype was seen many times. No antigen is known for it. CDR3 length: 13 residues. Germline values: CDR1 WSHSY, CDR2 SAAADI. V was cut by 3 bases and J by 2 bases, with 7 bases left in between. The source of this sequence is an adult man with Graves' ophthalmopathy. Material for sequencing was peripheral blood. This chain connects TRBV10-2 to TRBJ1-1; D remains unclear. The CDR3 coding sequence is TGCGCCAGCAGTGAAGGTACCAACACTGAAGCTTTCTTT. Translation gives CASSEGTNTEAFF.